This T cell receptor beta chain comes out of a study of cytomegalovirus exposure and HLA in healthy donors. Findings of the study overall: According to the study, roughly 160 TCR beta chains were cytomegalovirus-associated.

Remarks on this clone: The antigen remains undetermined.

13 Jbeta primers and 60 Vbeta primers were used for the PCR. Sequenced by immunoSEQ multiplex PCR; TCRdb stores in-frame clones only, minus some. This sample carries approximately 53,000 clones, 72% of them seen once, and the ten largest clones take about 9.3%. The CDR3 is made up of 13 amino acids. V gave up 5 bases and J gave up 10 bases, with 17 bases separating them. Germline V gene sequence: CDR1 LNHDA, CDR2 SQIVND (reference sequence). The source is a woman aged 50 to 60 in good health and CMV-seronegative. The chain uses TRBV19 and TRBJ1-1, with a weak D call TRBD1 (6 bases). The source material was PBMCs. This CDR3 reads CASSSGVPRTAFF. The CDR3 nucleotides read TGTGCCAGTAGTTCAGGGGTTCCAAGAACAGCTTTCTTT.